Below, 26 T cell receptor beta chains from the same sample are listed, as sequenced in a study of blood T cell repertoires in COVID-19. Clones were read by immunoSEQ multiplex PCR, and TCRdb kept only the in-frame ones, dropping some. The sample holds 200,000 to 250,000 clones, around nine tenths seen once. Sequencing input: peripheral blood. These TCRs come from a man in his sixties who had recovered from COVID-19.

The chain has TRBV19 and TRBJ2-7; 8 bases map to TRBD2. Germline V gene lookup returns CDR1 LNHDA and CDR2 SQIVND (reference sequence). Germline trimming cut 3 bases from V and 2 bases from J; bases unmatched to any gene: 6. The CDR3 consists of 15 residues. The chain's CDR3 is CASSMGLGGTYEQYF. For the CDR3, the DNA is TGTGCCAGTAGTATGGGACTAGGAGGGACCTACGAGCAGTACTTC.

J is TRBJ2-5 and V is TRBV29-1, with TRBD2 as a possible D gene (6 bases). The CDR3 is 11 residues long. V lost 7 bases, J lost 5 bases, and 11 bases lay in between. Germline V gives CDR1 SQVTM, CDR2 ANQGSEA. CDR3 bases: TGCAGCGCGGGGGTGCAGGAGACCCAGTACTTC. Translated, it gives CSAGVQETQYF.

Written as DNA, the CDR3 is TGTGCCAGCAGTGAATATAACTACGAGCAGTACTTC. Protein: CASSEYNYEQYF. This chain links TRBV6-1 with TRBJ2-7, with D unresolved. CDR1 is MNHNS, CDR2 SASEGT, per germline. Trimming cost V 2 bases and J 3 bases, with 5 bases left between them. The CDR3 loop spans 12 amino acids.

This chain links TRBV14 with TRBJ1-1, with TRBD1 matching 7 bases. CDR1 SGHDN and CDR2 FVKESK come from the germline V gene. V shed 1 base, J shed 5 bases, and the junction held 7 bases outside the gene matches. The CDR3 loop spans 15 amino acids. CDR3: CASSQAQGEGTEAFF. The CDR3 DNA reads as TGTGCCAGCAGCCAAGCCCAGGGGGAAGGGACTGAAGCTTTCTTT.

The chain is built from TRBV27 and TRBJ2-7; unclear D gene. V lost 10 bases and J 3 bases, leaving 13 bases between the germline ends. Germline lookup yields CDR1 MNHEY and CDR2 SMNVEV (reference sequence). The CDR3 spans 12 residues. The CDR3 spells CATISRSYEQYF. In nucleotides, the CDR3 is TGTGCCACCATCAGTCGGAGCTACGAGCAGTACTTC.

The chain is built from TRBV19 and TRBJ1-2; 8 bases map to TRBD1. Per germline, CDR1 LNHDA and CDR2 SQIVND (reference sequence). V shed 7 bases, J shed 3 bases, and the junction held 16 bases outside the gene matches. CDR3 length: 17 residues. The CDR3 DNA reads as TGTGCCAGTACCCGAATGGACAGGGTTTTTGGATACTATGGCTACACCTTC. Protein: CASTRMDRVFGYYGYTF. The entire variable domain, with the rest obtained from reference TRBV19 and TRBJ1-2, is as follows: DGGITQSPKYLFRKEGQNVTLSCEQNLNHDAMYWYRQDPGQGLRLIYYSQIVNDFQKGDIAEGYSVSREKKESFPLTVTSAQKNPTAFYLCASTRMDRVFGYYGYTFGSGTRLTVV.

The CDR3 reads CASSARTEGSNYEQYF. DNA for the CDR3: TGTGCCAGCAGCGCACGAACGGAGGGCTCCAACTACGAGCAGTACTTC. The gene calls are TRBV21-1 and TRBJ2-7; the table assigns TRBD2, which was not confirmed against the DNA. TRBV21-1 is flagged as a pseudogene. The CDR3 loop spans 16 amino acids.

The chain uses TRBV28 and TRBJ1-2; D call uncertain. Per germline, CDR1 MDHEN and CDR2 SYDVKM. The ends were cut back, 2 bases at V and 2 bases at J, with 9 bases in the middle. This CDR3 is 14 amino acids long. The CDR3 sequence is CASSLGGWNYGYTF. CDR3 DNA: TGTGCCAGCAGTTTAGGAGGGTGGAACTATGGCTACACCTTC.

CDR3 bases: TGTGCCAGCAGCCCCGGGACAGACCTGAGGGACACTGAAGCTTTCTTT. Translating gives CASSPGTDLRDTEAFF. The chain recombines TRBV5-6 with TRBJ1-1, with TRBD1 matching over 7 bases. The CDR3 covers 16 residues. Germline assignment: CDR1 SGHDT and CDR2 YYEEEE. With 4 bases clipped from V and 3 bases from J, the junction kept 12 bases outside the gene matches.

The V and J genes are TRBV6-2 or TRBV6-3 and TRBJ2-3, with D uncertain. Trimming removed 0 bases from V and 3 bases from J, with 10 bases in between. CDR1 and CDR2 (germline): MNHEY, SVGEGT. This CDR3 region has 15 residues. CDR3 in amino acids: CASSYSPSSTDTQYF. CDR3 sequence (DNA): TGTGCCAGCAGTTACTCCCCCTCTTCGACAGATACGCAGTATTTT.

In this sample, this clone is medium-sized. The V gene is TRBV2, the J gene TRBJ1-1; D perhaps matches TRBD1 (6 bases). The CDR3 covers 14 residues. Germline assignment: CDR1 SNHLY and CDR2 FYNNEI. Trimming cost V 4 bases and J 1 base, with 10 bases left between them. In nucleotides, the CDR3 is TGTGCCAGCAGTGTGCAGGGGCCGAACACTGAAGCTTTCTTT. This sequence encodes CASSVQGPNTEAFF.

A remark on this clone: The junction departs from germline at one end; a sequencing error may be responsible. The chain combines TRBV4-2 with TRBJ1-1; D not resolved. This CDR3 spans 11 amino acids. CDR1 is LGHNA and CDR2 is YNFKEQ in the germline V gene. CDR3 protein: CASSQDRLLVF. The CDR3 DNA sequence: TGTGCCAGCAGCCAAGATAGACTACTGGTCTTT.

This clone was counted once. V and J are TRBV10-2 and TRBJ2-3, with a weak D call TRBD2 (6 bases). Germline V lookup: CDR1 WSHSY, CDR2 SAAADI. The length of the CDR3 is 15 residues. Trimming shortened V by 4 bases and J by 3 bases, and 14 bases separated the two germline ends. The CDR3: CASSGGLGSTDTQYF. The CDR3 coding sequence is TGCGCCAGCAGTGGGGGACTCGGAAGTACAGATACGCAGTATTTT.

The V call is TRBV27, the J call TRBJ2-1, with 10 bases fitting TRBD2. The CDR3 loop spans 17 amino acids. The V and J ends lost 7 bases and 1 base, in that order; junction bases with no gene match: 10. Germline CDR1 and CDR2: MNHEY and SMNVEV (reference sequence). The CDR3 region has the DNA TGTGCCAGCATTTTTACAATAGCGGGGGGTTCCTACAATGAGCAGTTCTTC. Translated, it gives CASIFTIAGGSYNEQFF.

V is TRBV5-1 and J is TRBJ2-1, with TRBD2 matching 9 bases. From germline, CDR1 is SGHRS and CDR2 YFSETQ. Trimming removed 3 bases from V and 7 bases from J; junction bases left unmatched: 5. This CDR3 has 14 amino acids. The CDR3 sequence: CASSWGLAENEQFF. Written as DNA, the CDR3 is TGCGCCAGCAGCTGGGGACTAGCCGAAAATGAGCAGTTCTTC.

This rearrangement joins TRBV9 to TRBJ2-3, with 8 positions matching TRBD2. This CDR3 is 15 amino acids long. With V trimmed by 4 bases and J by 4 bases, 8 bases remained unmatched. Per the germline V gene, CDR1 is SGDLS and CDR2 is YYNGEE. The CDR3 DNA reads TGTGCCAGCAGCCGGGAGGGAGGATCGCCAGATACGCAGTATTTT. This gives the protein CASSREGGSPDTQYF.

This chain joins TRBV5-4 and TRBJ2-1, with a possible D match to TRBD1 (6 bases). The CDR3 length is 14 residues. Trimming stripped 2 bases from V and 0 bases from J, with 6 bases between. Per the germline V gene, CDR1 is SGHNT and CDR2 is YYREEE (reference sequence). CDR3 residues: CASSLGGSYNEQFF. The CDR3 coding sequence is TGTGCCAGCAGCTTAGGGGGCTCCTACAATGAGCAGTTCTTC.

V and J are TRBV27 and TRBJ1-2, with D possibly being TRBD1 (6 bases). CDR3 length: 15 amino acids. CDR1 is MNHEY, CDR2 SMNVEV, per germline (reference sequence). V was cut by 1 base and J by 7 bases, with 16 bases left in between. As DNA, the CDR3 is TGTGCCAGCAGTTTATTGAGCAGGGACAAGGCTGGCTACACCTTC. The encoded protein is CASSLLSRDKAGYTF.

The chain uses TRBV19 and TRBJ1-1; possibly TRBD1 for D (6 bases). The germline CDR1 and CDR2 sequences are LNHDA and SQIVND (reference sequence). Trimming shortened V by 1 base and J by 5 bases, and 11 bases separated the two germline ends. This CDR3 spans 14 amino acids. CDR3 in amino acids: CASSIGVQGTEAFF. CDR3 coding DNA: TGTGCCAGTAGTATAGGGGTCCAGGGGACTGAAGCTTTCTTT.

The chain is built from TRBV15 and TRBJ1-5; 7 bases map to TRBD1. The CDR3 contains 16 residues. V shed 5 bases and J 8 bases; nucleotides not matched to a gene: 15. CDR1 and CDR2 from the germline V gene are LNHNV and YYDKDF (reference sequence). CDR3: CATSGSDREIGKPQHF. The CDR3 region has the DNA TGTGCCACCAGCGGGTCAGACAGGGAGATCGGAAAGCCCCAGCATTTT. The full variable domain, with the rest looked up from reference TRBV15 and TRBJ1-5, is DAMVIQNPRYQVTQFGKPVTLSCSQTLNHNVMYWYQQKSSQAPKLLFHYYDKDFNNEADTPDNFQSRRPNTSFCFLDIRSPGLGDTAMYLCATSGSDREIGKPQHFGDGTRLSIL.

The gene calls are TRBV18 and TRBJ1-1, with TRBD1 matching 7 bases. Germline CDR1 reads KGHSH; CDR2 reads LQKENI. The CDR3 is 14 amino acids. The J segment lost 6 bases and the V segment lost 2 bases, leaving 6 bases of the junction unmatched. The CDR3: CASSPTTTGAEAFF. The CDR3 DNA follows: TGTGCCAGCTCACCAACAACCACAGGGGCTGAAGCTTTCTTT.

The chain recombines TRBV2 with TRBJ1-1; D gene uncertain. This CDR3 has 13 amino acids. From germline, CDR1 is SNHLY and CDR2 FYNNEI. Trimming removed 8 bases at V and 1 base at J, with 11 bases between. As DNA, the CDR3 is TGTGCCAGCCGATCGAGCCCGAACACTGAAGCTTTCTTT. Amino acid sequence: CASRSSPNTEAFF. Drawing the rest from reference TRBV2 and TRBJ1-1, the complete variable domain is EPEVTQTPSHQVTQMGQEVILRCVPISNHLYFYWYRQILGQKVEFLVSFYNNEISEKSEIFDDQFSVERPDGSNFTLKIRSTKLEDSAMYFCASRSSPNTEAFFGQGTRLTVV.

The chain combines TRBV7-9 with TRBJ2-7, with 7 bases identical to TRBD1. This CDR3 is built from 14 residues. The V gene end was trimmed by 7 bases and the J gene end by 4 bases; junction bases not matched to a gene: 10. Germline CDR1 SEHNR, CDR2 FQNEAQ (reference sequence). This CDR3 is CASNRDRVEYEQYF. DNA of the CDR3: TGTGCCAGCAACCGAGACAGGGTCGAATACGAGCAGTACTTC.

V gene TRBV7-2 combines with J gene TRBJ1-2; 10 nucleotides agree with TRBD1. V lost 1 base and J lost 5; bases outside the gene matches: 1. The CDR3 has 14 residues. Germline V gene lookup returns CDR1 SGHTA and CDR2 FQGNSA. CDR3 coding DNA: TGTGCCAGCAGCTTAGGGGACAGGGGATATGGCTACACCTTC. Its protein is CASSLGDRGYGYTF.

CDR3 DNA: TGTGCCAGCAGTACCCAAATGGACAGGAGGCAGTACTTC. Amino acids: CASSTQMDRRQYF. This chain joins TRBV12-3 or TRBV12-4 and TRBJ2-7; 7 bases agree with TRBD1. This CDR3 region has 13 residues. V dropped 5 bases and J dropped 9; count of bases not matched to a gene: 10.

The table lists this clone with many counts. This CDR3 reads CASSLGVGETQYF. Here the CDR3 DNA reads TGCGCCAGCAGCTTGGGGGTCGGGGAGACCCAGTACTTC. The chain uses TRBV5-1 and TRBJ2-5; D is unresolved. Deletions cut 0 bases from V and 5 bases from J, with 8 bases between. This CDR3 is built from 13 residues. Germline assignment: CDR1 SGHRS and CDR2 YFSETQ.